This T cell receptor (beta chain) was obtained from a study of T cells in Graves' hyperthyroidism and ophthalmopathy. Germline V CDR1 and CDR2: DFQATT, SNEGSKA (reference sequence). The CDR3 runs to 17 residues. J gave up 4 bases and V 6 bases, and 10 bases lay outside the gene matches. The CDR3 regions of TCR beta were amplified from RNA transcripts. The TCR CDR3 first-round RT-PCR relied on the HTBI primer set. TCRdb re-analysed the multiplex PCR reads in MiXCR, keeping a single row per CDR3 protein. Of 500,000 or so distinct CDR3 sequences listed, under 20% were seen once; the top ten hold under 20%. A Clinical Activity Score of at least 3, a NOSPECS grade of at least 4 and a duration under 3 months were recorded in the ophthalmopathy patients. Notes on this clonotype: Its antigen is undetermined.

The study's findings and limits: The model forecast ophthalmopathy, anticipating it by a median about 6.5 months before onset.

The specimen sequenced was blood. This chain joins TRBV20-1 and TRBJ2-2; 14 bases agree with TRBD2. This clonotype was sampled from a woman under 30 with Graves' ophthalmopathy. The CDR3 nucleotides read TGCAGTGCCACTGGACTAGCGGGAGGAGGTGCCACCGGGGAGCTGTTTTTT. It yields the protein CSATGLAGGGATGELFF.